This paragraph covers one T cell receptor (beta chain) sequence. Libraries were prepared by immunoSEQ multiplex PCR; TCRdb keeps only in-frame clonotypes and omits some of them. This sample has roughly 150,000 clones, with roughly 87% found just once. The V and J ends lost 0 bases and 0 bases respectively, with 4 bases between them. Germline V gives CDR1 SGHDT, CDR2 YYEEEE. This CDR3 is 14 amino acids long. The data stem from a study of blood T cell repertoires in COVID-19. For the study at large: There were acute and convalescent COVID-19 samples, and they came from the United States, Italy and Spain.

The gene calls are TRBV5-6 and TRBJ1-3, with D hard to call. The specimen was peripheral blood. This TCR was recovered from a human donor in a cohort sampled during active COVID-19. The CDR3 DNA sequence: TGTGCCAGCAGCTTGGGGCTCTCTGGAAACACCATATATTTT. Its protein product is CASSLGLSGNTIYF.